The next 19 T cell receptor beta chains were all read from a single sample in a study of cytomegalovirus exposure and HLA in healthy donors. Vbeta (60) and Jbeta (13) primers were used in the PCR. Only in-frame clones appear in the TCRdb table, and some are missing; sequencing was by immunoSEQ multiplex PCR. Recorded for this sample: about 130,000 clones. Input material: PBMCs. The source of these receptors is a man between 18 and 29 years old in good health and CMV-seronegative.

Points on this clone: Other DNA sequences in the same sample also yield this CDR3. V usage is TRBV5-1 and J usage is TRBJ1-5; 7 bases fit TRBD1. In germline, CDR1 is SGHRS, CDR2 YFSETQ. V lost 0 bases to trimming and J lost 2 bases; unmatched junction nucleotides: 2. This CDR3 has 15 residues. CDR3 protein: CASSLGDRGNQPQHF. CDR3 DNA sequence: TGCGCCAGCAGCTTGGGAGACAGGGGCAATCAGCCCCAGCATTTT. The entire variable domain, with the rest obtained from reference TRBV5-1 and TRBJ1-5, is as follows: KAGVTQTPRYLIKTRGQQVTLSCSPISGHRSVSWYQQTPGQGLQFLFEYFSETQRNKGNFPGRFSGRQFSNSRSEMNVSTLELGDSALYLCASSLGDRGNQPQHFGDGTRLSIL.

The chain recombines TRBV19 with TRBJ1-2; 8 bases map to TRBD1. The CDR3 runs to 12 residues. Germline V gene lookup returns CDR1 LNHDA and CDR2 SQIVND (reference sequence). With 5 bases clipped from V and 6 bases from J, the junction kept 2 bases outside the gene matches. CDR3 protein: CASSRQGNGYTF. In nucleotides, the CDR3 is TGTGCCAGTAGTCGACAGGGGAATGGCTACACCTTC.

The CDR3 DNA sequence: TGTGCCAGCAGTGGACAGGGTAAGGGTGAGCAGTTCTTC. Protein sequence: CASSGQGKGEQFF. The chain couples TRBV25-1 to TRBJ2-1, with 7 bases aligning to TRBD1. The V gene end was trimmed by 4 bases and the J gene end by 9 bases; junction bases not matched to a gene: 6. The CDR3 runs 13 residues. Germline-derived CDR1 and CDR2 are MGHDK and SYGVNS. Full variable domain (remainder filled in from reference TRBV25-1 and TRBJ2-1): EADIYQTPRYLVIGTGKKITLECSQTMGHDKMYWYQQDPGMELHLIHYSYGVNSTEKGDLSSESTVSRIRTEHFPLTLESARPSHTSQYLCASSGQGKGEQFFGPGTRLTVL.

The chain combines TRBV7-2 with TRBJ1-2; TRBD1 might be the D (6 bases). Germline V CDR1 and CDR2: SGHTA, FQGNSA. The CDR3 is 12 amino acids. V was cut by 5 bases and J by 9 bases, with 13 bases left in between. For the CDR3, the DNA is TGTGCCAGCAGCGGATACAGGGAAAGCTACACCTTC. It encodes CASSGYRESYTF.

The chain is built from TRBV7-9 and TRBJ2-5, with 8 bases lining up with TRBD1. Germline CDR1 is SEHNR and CDR2 is FQNEAQ (reference sequence). The CDR3 contains 12 residues. V shed 8 bases, J shed 5 bases, and the junction held 4 bases outside the gene matches. CDR3 sequence reads: CASLDRDETQYF. CDR3 nucleotides: TGTGCCAGCCTGGACAGGGACGAGACCCAGTACTTC.

The gene calls are TRBV6-5 and TRBJ1-1; the match to TRBD1 covers 7 bases. J lost 1 base, V lost 1 base, and 3 bases had no gene match. The CDR3 length is 15 residues. Germline CDR1 MNHEY, CDR2 SVGAGI. The CDR3 region is CASSYLGQPNTEAFF. The CDR3 DNA follows: TGTGCCAGCAGTTACTTGGGACAGCCGAACACTGAAGCTTTCTTT.

The rearrangement joins TRBV4-2 to TRBJ2-7; D not resolved. The germline gives CDR1 LGHNA, CDR2 YNFKEQ. The CDR3 is made up of 11 amino acids. The V and J ends lost 3 bases and 3 bases respectively, with 3 bases between them. CDR3 amino acids: CASSHSYEQYF. The CDR3 DNA reads as TGTGCCAGCAGCCATAGCTACGAGCAGTACTTC.

For the CDR3, the DNA is TGCGCCAGCAGTCACAACAGGGATGGCTACACCTTC. This gives the protein CASSHNRDGYTF. The chain uses TRBV10-2 and TRBJ1-2; maybe TRBD1 (6 bases). The CDR3 spans 12 residues. Trimming pared 5 bases from V and 6 bases from J, leaving 10 bases between. Germline CDR1 is WSHSY and CDR2 is SAAADI.

The chain employs TRBV11-1 and TRBJ1-3; unclear D gene. V gave up 5 bases and J gave up 2 bases, with 13 bases separating them. CDR1 and CDR2 from the germline V gene are SGHAT and FQDESV (reference sequence). The CDR3 has 15 residues. CDR3 in amino acids: CASSPRGPTGNTIYF. DNA of the CDR3: TGTGCCAGCAGCCCTCGTGGGCCCACTGGAAACACCATATATTTT.

V is TRBV7-2 and J is TRBJ2-5; possibly TRBD2 for D (6 bases). CDR1 and CDR2 (germline): SGHTA, FQGNSA. The CDR3 consists of 13 residues. Trimming left V 4 bases short and J 5 bases short, with 11 bases between. The DNA of the CDR3 is TGTGCCAGCAGCTGGGACTCCGCGGAGACCCAGTACTTC. Translation gives CASSWDSAETQYF.

The J gene is TRBJ2-7, the V gene TRBV7-9, with TRBD2 matching 14 bases. Germline CDR1 is SEHNR and CDR2 is FQNEAQ (reference sequence). J was trimmed by 3 bases and V by 1 base; bases with no gene match: 5. This CDR3 region has 17 residues. CDR3 sequence (DNA): TGTGCCAGCAGCTTAGGCACGGGGACTAGCGGGAGCTACGAGCAGTACTTC. As protein: CASSLGTGTSGSYEQYF.

This sequence joins TRBV30 and TRBJ1-5, with D uncertain. The germline V gene encodes CDR1 GTSNPN and CDR2 SVGIG (reference sequence). V lost 2 bases and J 7 bases, leaving 12 bases between the germline ends. This CDR3 spans 13 amino acids. CDR3 sequence: CAWSTRGDQPQHF. For the CDR3, the DNA is TGTGCCTGGAGTACGCGAGGCGACCAGCCCCAGCATTTT. Complete variable domain (other parts from reference TRBV30 and TRBJ1-5): SQTIHQWPATLVQPVGSPLSLECTVEGTSNPNLYWYRQAAGRGLQLLFYSVGIGQISSEVPQNLSASRPQDRQFILSSKKLLLSDSGFYLCAWSTRGDQPQHFGDGTRLSIL.

The rearrangement joins TRBV7-9 to TRBJ1-6, with D possibly matching TRBD1 (6 bases). The germline V gene encodes CDR1 SEHNR and CDR2 FQNEAQ (reference sequence). With 2 bases removed from V and 2 bases from J, the gap between germline ends came to 10 bases. The CDR3 covers 16 residues. The CDR3, as DNA: TGTGCCAGCAGCTTATTACAGGGTCCCTATAATTCACCCCTCCACTTT. This encodes CASSLLQGPYNSPLHF. Combining the CDR3 with reference TRBV7-9 and TRBJ1-6 gives the whole variable domain DTGVSQNPRHKITKRGQNVTFRCDPISEHNRLYWYRQTLGQGPEFLTYFQNEAQLEKSRLLSDRFSAERPKGSFSTLEIQRTEQGDSAMYLCASSLLQGPYNSPLHFGNGTRLTVT.

The chain has TRBV7-6 and TRBJ1-1; D is perhaps TRBD1 (5 bases). The CDR3 is 14 residues long. Deletions cut 2 bases from V and 3 bases from J, with 10 bases between. The germline V gene encodes CDR1 SGHVS and CDR2 FNYEAQ. CDR3 sequence reads: CASSLSGSDTEAFF. CDR3 in DNA: TGTGCCAGCAGCTTATCAGGGTCCGACACTGAAGCTTTCTTT.

V gene TRBV4-1 combines with J gene TRBJ2-5, with TRBD2 matching over 8 bases. CDR1 is MGHRA and CDR2 is YSYEKL in the germline V gene. CDR3 length: 16 residues. V gave up 4 bases and J gave up 1 base; unmatched junction bases: 8. DNA of the CDR3: TGCGCCAGCAGCCCGGGACTAGGGTCGCTCCAAGAGACCCAGTACTTC. It translates to CASSPGLGSLQETQYF.

This CDR3 is CAWNRDRGLEGGYTF. The CDR3 DNA follows: TGTGCCTGGAACAGGGACAGGGGACTTGAGGGTGGCTACACCTTC. The chain recombines TRBV30 with TRBJ1-2; TRBD1 matches at 10 bases. Germline V gene sequence: CDR1 GTSNPN, CDR2 SVGIG (reference sequence). Unmatched junction bases numbered 12, after V lost 4 bases and J lost 7 bases. CDR3 length: 15 residues.

Regarding this clone: Other DNA sequences in the sample encode the same CDR3. The chain links TRBV19 to TRBJ1-4; 9 positions agree with TRBD1. The CDR3 is 13 residues long. The ends lost 6 bases at V and 5 bases at J; junction bases unmatched: 1. From germline, CDR1 is LNHDA and CDR2 SQIVND (reference sequence). The CDR3 loop reads CASRQGANEKLFF. The DNA for the CDR3 is TGTGCCAGTAGACAGGGGGCGAATGAAAAACTGTTTTTT. Full variable domain (rest looked up from reference TRBV19 and TRBJ1-4): DGGITQSPKYLFRKEGQNVTLSCEQNLNHDAMYWYRQDPGQGLRLIYYSQIVNDFQKGDIAEGYSVSREKKESFPLTVTSAQKNPTAFYLCASRQGANEKLFFGSGTQLSVL.

V is TRBV29-1 and J is TRBJ2-4, with D possibly TRBD2 on 6 matching bases. V was cut by 3 bases and J by 1 base, with 13 bases left in between. The length of the CDR3 is 15 residues. Looked up from germline, CDR1 is SQVTM and CDR2 is ANQGSEA. The DNA of the CDR3 is TGCAGCGTTGAGACTAGATCCGTTGCCAAAAACATTCAGTACTTC. Amino acids: CSVETRSVAKNIQYF.

The chain has TRBV11-2 and TRBJ2-5; 15 positions match TRBD2. The V gene's germline CDR1 is SGHAT and CDR2 FQNNGV. The CDR3 length is 16 residues. V lost 3 bases to trimming and J lost 4 bases; unmatched junction nucleotides: 3. The CDR3 DNA follows: TGTGCCAGCAGCTTGGGACTAGCGGGGGGCTCAGAGACCCAGTACTTC. Protein sequence: CASSLGLAGGSETQYF.